This T cell receptor beta chain was documented in a study of T cell repertoires in cytomegalovirus infection. This clonotype was seen only once. The antigen is unknown. TCRdb re-called the reads through MiXCR, storing one row per CDR3 protein. The repertoire holds about 140,000 distinct CDR3 sequences, with 5.5% to 8% as singletons. Broader study findings: Summed public TCR beta family frequency identified CMV carriers bearing the relevant HLA.

The germline gives CDR1 SQVTM, CDR2 ANQGSEA. V was trimmed by 6 bases and J by 2 bases, leaving 17 bases between them. The CDR3 is 14 residues long. Sample: PBMCs. The clonotype comes from a human donor in good health (CMV status not recorded). Some clones in this sample may be carry-over from other donors' samples. The V gene is TRBV29-1, the J gene TRBJ2-7; a weak D match, TRBD1 (6 bases). The CDR3 protein is CSVMEAGATYEQYF. DNA of the CDR3: TGCAGCGTGATGGAGGCAGGGGCTACCTACGAGCAGTACTTC.